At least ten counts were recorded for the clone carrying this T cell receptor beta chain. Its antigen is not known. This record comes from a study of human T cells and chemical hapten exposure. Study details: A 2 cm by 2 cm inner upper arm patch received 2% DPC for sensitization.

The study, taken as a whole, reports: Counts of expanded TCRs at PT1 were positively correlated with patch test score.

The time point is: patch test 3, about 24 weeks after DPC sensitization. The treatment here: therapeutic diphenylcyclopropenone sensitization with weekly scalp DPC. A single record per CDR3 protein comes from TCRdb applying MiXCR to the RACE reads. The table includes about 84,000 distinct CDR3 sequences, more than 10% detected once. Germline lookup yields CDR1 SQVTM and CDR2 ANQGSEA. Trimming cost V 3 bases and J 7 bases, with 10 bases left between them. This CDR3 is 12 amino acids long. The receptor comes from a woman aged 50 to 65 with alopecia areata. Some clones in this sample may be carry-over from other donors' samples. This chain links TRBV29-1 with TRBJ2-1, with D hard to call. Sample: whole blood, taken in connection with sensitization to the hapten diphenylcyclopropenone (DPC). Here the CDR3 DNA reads TGCAGCGTTGAGCGGACCCATAATGAGCAGTTCTTC. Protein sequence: CSVERTHNEQFF.